This paragraph covers one TCR beta chain sequence. Its target is unknown. V lost 4 bases to trimming and J lost 2 bases, with 15 bases between them. Germline V gives CDR1 LNHDA, CDR2 SQIVND (reference sequence). The CDR3 is 15 amino acids. The time point is: 20-29 weeks after completion of therapy. The sample belongs to a study of T cell therapy after organ transplantation. The method was immunoSEQ multiplex PCR; TCRdb's version includes in-frame clones alone and lacks a portion of them. The sample consists of 20,000 or so clones, 84% of them appearing once. The V gene is TRBV19, the J gene TRBJ2-7, with D possibly being TRBD1 or TRBD2 (7 bases each). The material sequenced was CD8+ T cells from blood, taken after autologous CMV-specific T cell therapy. This receptor was obtained from a human patient who had received a solid organ transplant and had CMV disease. Some T cells may be provided by the graft donor. The CDR3 reads CASSSDREGTYEQYF. In nucleotides, the CDR3 is TGTGCCAGTAGTAGCGACAGGGAGGGAACCTACGAGCAGTACTTC.